This is a list of T cell receptor beta chains from one sample in a study of cytomegalovirus exposure and HLA in healthy donors. Clones were sequenced by immunoSEQ multiplex PCR, and TCRdb holds only the in-frame ones, with some missing. The sample has about 220,000 clones; around 80% are singletons. Sequenced sample: PBMCs. Receptor source: a woman aged 25 to 39 in good health and CMV-seropositive. CDR3s include the opening cysteine and the closing phenylalanine or tryptophan. Each record gives: CDR3 protein, CDR3 DNA, J gene, V gene, D gene, clone size. D genes are given only for firm matches. Not all rows give a size; the values are once, few, many and, for expanded clones, a class.

CASRRDSTDTQYF,TGTGCCAGCAGGCGGGATAGCACAGATACGCAGTATTTT,TRBJ2-3,TRBV6-1,.,many
CASSQETMGEQFF,TGTGCCAGCAGCCAAGAAACCATGGGTGAGCAGTTCTTC,TRBJ2-1,TRBV14,.,.
CASSRGTGSNQPQHF,TGTGCCAGCAGCCGGGGGACAGGGAGCAATCAGCCCCAGCATTTT,TRBJ1-5,TRBV6-5,TRBD1,.
CASSPTTTGNTIYF,TGTGCCAGCAGTCCTACCACAACTGGAAACACCATATATTTT,TRBJ1-3,TRBV7-2,.,once
CASSLTSGRGDEQFF,TGCGCCAGCAGCCTGACTAGCGGGAGAGGTGATGAGCAGTTCTTC,TRBJ2-1,TRBV5-1,TRBD2,.
CASSYWGHQNTEAFF,TGTGCCAGCAGTTATTGGGGACACCAGAACACTGAAGCTTTCTTT,TRBJ1-1,TRBV6-5,.,.
CASKRDRDAETQYF,TGTGCCAGCAAACGGGACAGGGACGCGGAGACCCAGTACTTC,TRBJ2-5,TRBV2,TRBD1,.
CASSELKGSDGAEAFF,TGTGCCAGCAGTGAATTGAAGGGGTCCGATGGGGCTGAAGCTTTCTTT,TRBJ1-1,TRBV25-1,.,.
CASSSALGRSYEQYF,TGTGCCAGCAGCTCTGCGTTGGGCCGTTCCTACGAGCAGTACTTC,TRBJ2-7,TRBV11-2,.,once
CASSQGLGGQPQHF,TGCGCCAGCAGCCAAGGGCTGGGGGGTCAGCCCCAGCATTTT,TRBJ1-5,TRBV4-3,.,few
CASSMWLAGYYEQYF,TGTGCCAGCAGCATGTGGCTAGCGGGTTACTACGAGCAGTACTTC,TRBJ2-7,TRBV28,TRBD2,.
CASRGYGTEAFF,TGTGCCAGCCGGGGGTATGGCACTGAAGCTTTCTTT,TRBJ1-1,TRBV6-1,.,.
CASSQGGRDYEQYF,TGCGCCAGCAGCCAAGGGGGCAGGGACTACGAGCAGTACTTC,TRBJ2-7,TRBV4-1,.,few
CASRLSAETGDERDEQYF,TGTGCAAGTCGCTTATCTGCGGAGACTGGAGACGAGAGGGACGAGCAGTACTTC,TRBJ2-7,TRBV12-2,.,.
CASSSSETQYF,TGCGCCAGCAGCTCGTCCGAGACCCAGTACTTC,TRBJ2-5,TRBV5-1,.,.
CASSVYTATEAFF,TGTGCCAGCAGCGTTTATACGGCCACTGAAGCTTTCTTT,TRBJ1-1,TRBV9,.,.
CASSRDLETQYF,TGCGCCAGCAGCCGGGATTTAGAGACCCAGTACTTC,TRBJ2-5,TRBV5-1,.,.
CASSDGRHSYNEQFF,TGTGCCAGCAGCGATGGACGGCATAGCTACAATGAGCAGTTCTTC,TRBJ2-1,TRBV9,.,once
CASSWGQGAHNEKLFF,TGTGCCAGCAGCTGGGGACAGGGGGCACATAATGAAAAACTGTTTTTT,TRBJ1-4,TRBV5-8,TRBD1,.
CASSVDGLAFSYEQYF,TGCGCCAGCAGCGTCGATGGACTAGCGTTCTCCTACGAGCAGTACTTC,TRBJ2-7,TRBV5-1,TRBD2,.
CASSPNTGTSQFF,TGTGCCAGCAGTCCTAATACCGGGACTAGTCAGTTCTTC,TRBJ2-1,TRBV6-5,TRBD2,.
CASSSNRDRSITEAFF,TGTGCCAGCAGCTCAAACCGGGACAGGAGTATCACTGAAGCTTTCTTT,TRBJ1-1,TRBV9,TRBD1,.
CASSRLAGRSSTDTQYF,TGTGCCAGTAGTAGACTAGCGGGGCGATCTAGCACAGATACGCAGTATTTT,TRBJ2-3,TRBV19,TRBD2,.
CSTQPGTATGAFF,TGCAGCACGCAACCTGGGACGGCTACCGGGGCTTTCTTT,TRBJ1-1,TRBV29-1,.,once
CASSEGNGNEQFF,TGTGCCAGCAGTGAGGGAAATGGGAATGAGCAGTTCTTC,TRBJ2-1,TRBV6-1,.,few
CASSSRQGASNQPQHF,TGTGCCAGTAGTAGTAGACAGGGGGCGAGCAATCAGCCCCAGCATTTT,TRBJ1-5,TRBV19,TRBD1,.
CASSLVVQGANNEQFF,TGTGCCAGCAGCTTGGTAGTTCAGGGGGCGAACAATGAGCAGTTCTTC,TRBJ2-1,TRBV5-5,TRBD1,.
CASSLKGIKLFF,TGCGCCAGCAGCTTGAAGGGAATTAAGCTGTTTTTT,TRBJ2-2,TRBV5-1,.,.
CASSRESAQETQYF,TGTGCCAGCTCGCGGGAGTCTGCACAAGAGACCCAGTACTTC,TRBJ2-5,TRBV14,TRBD2,.
CASSPNVADRANTEAFF,TGCGCCAGCAGCCCGAACGTAGCCGACAGGGCAAACACTGAAGCTTTCTTT,TRBJ1-1,TRBV4-1,TRBD1,.
CATSRVLTEAFF,TGTGCCACCAGCAGAGTGTTGACTGAAGCTTTCTTT,TRBJ1-1,TRBV15,.,.
CASTPGQGANYAFF,TGTGCCAGCACCCCAGGACAGGGGGCTAATTATGCTTTCTTT,TRBJ1-1,TRBV2,TRBD1,.
CASSEPSWAGGYTF,TGTGCCAGCAGTGAACCCTCATGGGCGGGTGGCTACACCTTC,TRBJ1-2,TRBV6-1,.,.
CASSGQRRETQYF,TGTGCCAGTAGTGGACAAAGGCGTGAGACCCAGTACTTC,TRBJ2-5,TRBV19,.,.
CASSLGREETQYF,TGCGCCAGCAGCTTGGGGAGGGAGGAGACCCAGTACTTC,TRBJ2-5,TRBV5-1,.,few
CASRLTGGTEAFF,TGTGCCAGCAGACTTACAGGGGGCACTGAAGCTTTCTTT,TRBJ1-1,TRBV28,TRBD1,.
CASSPGRSSYNEQFF,TGTGCCAGCAGCCCCGGGAGAAGCTCCTACAATGAGCAGTTCTTC,TRBJ2-1,TRBV7-3,.,.
CAWTADWTGVNEQFF,TGTGCCTGGACTGCCGACTGGACAGGGGTCAATGAGCAGTTCTTC,TRBJ2-1,TRBV30,TRBD1,.
CASTPVGGSYGYTF,TGTGCCAGCACCCCGGTTGGCGGATCCTATGGCTACACCTTC,TRBJ1-2,TRBV28,.,once
CASSLSQGGLETQYF,TGTGCCAGCAGCTTGTCGCAGGGGGGTTTGGAGACCCAGTACTTC,TRBJ2-5,TRBV28,.,.
CASSPSTVAILNEQFF,TGTGCCAGCAGCCCATCAACAGTCGCGATATTGAATGAGCAGTTCTTC,TRBJ2-1,TRBV13,.,.
CASSYLNTGELFF,TGTGCCAGCAGTTACTTGAACACCGGGGAGCTGTTTTTT,TRBJ2-2,TRBV6-6,.,.
CASSLGPGATDTQYF,TGTGCCAGCAGCTTAGGCCCGGGAGCGACAGATACGCAGTATTTT,TRBJ2-3,TRBV7-3,.,.
CATSRGLGPETQYF,TGTGCCACCAGCAGGGGACTAGGGCCCGAGACCCAGTACTTC,TRBJ2-5,TRBV15,TRBD2,.
CASSLSGTGANVLTF,TGCGCCAGCAGCTTGTCTGGAACTGGGGCCAACGTCCTGACTTTC,TRBJ2-6,TRBV5-1,.,.
CASSRYLAPGLAGGGPQYF,TGCGCCAGCAGCCGCTACCTTGCTCCGGGACTAGCGGGAGGGGGACCGCAGTACTTC,TRBJ2-7,TRBV4-1,TRBD2,.
CASSLVGGHGYTF,TGTGCCAGCAGCTTAGTGGGGGGCCATGGCTACACCTTC,TRBJ1-2,TRBV11-3,.,.
CASSVGSGGQYF,TGTGCCAGCTCCGTAGGCAGTGGAGGCCAGTACTTC,TRBJ2-5,TRBV25-1,.,.
CATSRKRDGNTEAFF,TGTGCCACCAGCAGGAAACGGGACGGGAACACTGAAGCTTTCTTT,TRBJ1-1,TRBV15,.,.
CASSDSADPDTQYF,TGTGCCAGCAGTGACAGTGCGGACCCAGATACGCAGTATTTT,TRBJ2-3,TRBV6-4,.,.
CASSLTGQEIDEQYF,TGTGCCAGCAGTTTAACGGGACAGGAAATCGACGAGCAGTACTTC,TRBJ2-7,TRBV27,TRBD1,.
CASSFPTQETQYF,TGTGCCAGCAGCTTCCCGACGCAAGAGACCCAGTACTTC,TRBJ2-5,TRBV5-6,.,.
CASSLSPESSYEQYF,TGTGCCAGCAGCTTATCGCCAGAGTCCTCCTACGAGCAGTACTTC,TRBJ2-7,TRBV7-8,.,.
CASSLYRGGGELFF,TGTGCCAGCAGTTTGTATAGGGGCGGCGGGGAGCTGTTTTTT,TRBJ2-2,TRBV27,.,few
CASIGWKANTGELFF,TGTGCCAGCATCGGTTGGAAAGCGAACACCGGGGAGCTGTTTTTT,TRBJ2-2,TRBV2,.,.